This T cell receptor (beta chain) stems from a study of radiotherapy plus CTLA-4 blockade in lung cancer. Study context: About 20% of patients responded objectively, and approximately 31% achieved disease control. Study results and limitations: Radiotherapy was combined with ipilimumab, and tumor-derived TCR clones then expanded in blood. Early blood T cell clone changes and increased post-radiation serum interferon-beta were reportedly the strongest response predictors.

With respect to this clone: Its matching antigen is unknown.

Generated by immunoSEQ multiplex PCR, the TCRdb table keeps only in-frame clones and is missing some. This sample has 60,000 to 65,000 clones, with approximately 80% found just once. With ipilimumab providing CTLA-4 blockade, focal radiation was administered to patients who had chemo-refractory metastatic non-small-cell lung cancer. This specimen was peripheral blood, taken from a patient treated with radiotherapy plus ipilimumab. This sequence originates from a human donor with non-small cell lung cancer who had a complete response to radiotherapy plus ipilimumab.

In DNA, the CDR3 is TGTGCCAGCAGTGCCTCTGGGGCCAACGTCCTGACTTTC. Protein: CASSASGANVLTF. V gene TRBV6-1 combines with J gene TRBJ2-6; D gene unclear. Trimming stripped 4 bases from V and 0 bases from J, with 1 base between. Germline assignment: CDR1 MNHNS and CDR2 SASEGT. The CDR3 has 13 amino acids.